This T cell receptor beta chain was obtained from a study of CD8+ T cells in alopecia areata. Study-level results: Patients showed less clear TCR sequence sharing than mice, possibly partly because of HLA diversity. Sequencing of scalp samples also includes resident alphabeta T cells from normal skin. Normal scalp showed lower clonality than lesional scalp, especially alopecia totalis/universalis.

Sequencing used cDNA as its template, made by extracting RNA and reverse transcribing it. The repertoire was sequenced with immunoSEQ multiplex PCR; TCRdb's copy has only in-frame clones and lacks some. This table has approximately 180,000 clones, approximately 59% appearing once. Details on this clone: What it recognizes is unknown.

V shed 0 bases and J shed 6 bases, with 12 bases lying between them. Germline CDR1 reads SGDLS; CDR2 reads YYNGEE. This CDR3 region has 15 residues. Peripheral blood, together with lesional scalp punch biopsies, was collected from alopecia areata patients. The chain is built from TRBV9 and TRBJ1-4, with no clear D. This TCR derives from a human donor with alopecia areata. The specimen was CD4+ T cells sorted from blood, collected at week 0. CDR3 coding DNA: TGTGCCAGCAGCGTAGCGGGTGGGCGCGATGAAAAACTGTTTTTT. The encoded protein is CASSVAGGRDEKLFF.